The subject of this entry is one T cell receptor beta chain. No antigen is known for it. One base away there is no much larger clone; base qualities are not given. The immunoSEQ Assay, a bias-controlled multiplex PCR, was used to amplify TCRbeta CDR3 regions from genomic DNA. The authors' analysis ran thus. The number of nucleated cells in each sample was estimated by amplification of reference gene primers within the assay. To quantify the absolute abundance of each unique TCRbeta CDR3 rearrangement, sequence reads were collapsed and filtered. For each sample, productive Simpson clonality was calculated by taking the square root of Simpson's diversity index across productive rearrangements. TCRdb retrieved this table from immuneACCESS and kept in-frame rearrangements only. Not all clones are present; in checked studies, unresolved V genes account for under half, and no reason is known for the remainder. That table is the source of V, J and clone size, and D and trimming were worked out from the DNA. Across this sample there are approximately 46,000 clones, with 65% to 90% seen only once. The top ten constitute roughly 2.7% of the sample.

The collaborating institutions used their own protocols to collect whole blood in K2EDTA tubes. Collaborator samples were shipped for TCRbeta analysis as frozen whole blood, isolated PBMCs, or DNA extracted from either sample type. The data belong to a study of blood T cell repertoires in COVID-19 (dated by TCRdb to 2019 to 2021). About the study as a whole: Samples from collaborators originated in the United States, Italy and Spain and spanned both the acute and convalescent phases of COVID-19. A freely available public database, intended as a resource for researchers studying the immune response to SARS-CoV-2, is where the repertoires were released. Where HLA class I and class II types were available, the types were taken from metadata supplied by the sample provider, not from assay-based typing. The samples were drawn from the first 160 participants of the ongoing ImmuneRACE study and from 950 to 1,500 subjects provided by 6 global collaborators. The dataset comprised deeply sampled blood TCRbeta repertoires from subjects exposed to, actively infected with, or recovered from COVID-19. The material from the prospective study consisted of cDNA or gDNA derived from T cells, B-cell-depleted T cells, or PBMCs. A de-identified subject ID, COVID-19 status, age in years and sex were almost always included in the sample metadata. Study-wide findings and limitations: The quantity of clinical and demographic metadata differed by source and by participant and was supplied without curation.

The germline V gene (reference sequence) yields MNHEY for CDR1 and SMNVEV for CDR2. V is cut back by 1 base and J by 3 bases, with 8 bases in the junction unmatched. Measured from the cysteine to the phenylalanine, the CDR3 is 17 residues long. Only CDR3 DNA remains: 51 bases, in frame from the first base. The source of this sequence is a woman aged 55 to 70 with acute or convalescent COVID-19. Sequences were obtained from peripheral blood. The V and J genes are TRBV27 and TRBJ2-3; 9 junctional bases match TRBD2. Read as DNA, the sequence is TGTGCCAGCAGTTTATACACTAGCGGGCTTATGACAGATACGCAGTATTTT. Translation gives CASSLYTSGLMTDTQYF.